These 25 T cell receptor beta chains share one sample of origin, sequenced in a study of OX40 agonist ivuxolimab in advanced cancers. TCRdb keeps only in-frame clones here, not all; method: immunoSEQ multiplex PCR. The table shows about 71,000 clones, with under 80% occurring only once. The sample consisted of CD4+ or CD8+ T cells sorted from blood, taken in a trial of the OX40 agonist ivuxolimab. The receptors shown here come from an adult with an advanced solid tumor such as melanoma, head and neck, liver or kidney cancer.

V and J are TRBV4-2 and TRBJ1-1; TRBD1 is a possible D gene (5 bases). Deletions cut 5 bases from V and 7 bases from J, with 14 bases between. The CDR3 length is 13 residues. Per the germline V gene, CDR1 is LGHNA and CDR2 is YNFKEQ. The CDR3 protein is CASSLERGIEAFF. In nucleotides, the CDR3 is TGTGCCAGCAGCTTGGAACGGGGGATTGAAGCTTTCTTT.

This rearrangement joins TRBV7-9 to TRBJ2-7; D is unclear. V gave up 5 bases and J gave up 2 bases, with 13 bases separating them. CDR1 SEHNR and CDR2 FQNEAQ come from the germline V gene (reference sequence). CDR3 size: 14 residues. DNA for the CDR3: TGTGCCAGCAGCGCAAACGGGCTAACCTACGAGCAGTACTTC. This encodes CASSANGLTYEQYF.

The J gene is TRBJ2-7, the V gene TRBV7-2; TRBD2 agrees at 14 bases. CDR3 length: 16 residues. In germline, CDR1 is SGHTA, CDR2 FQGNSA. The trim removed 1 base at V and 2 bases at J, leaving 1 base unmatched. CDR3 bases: TGTGCCAGCAGCTTAGAGGGACTAGCGGGAGCCTACGAGCAGTACTTC. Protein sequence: CASSLEGLAGAYEQYF.

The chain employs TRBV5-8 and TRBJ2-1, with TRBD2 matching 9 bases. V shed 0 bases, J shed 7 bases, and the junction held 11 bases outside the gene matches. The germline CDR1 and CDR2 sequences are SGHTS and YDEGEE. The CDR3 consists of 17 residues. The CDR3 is CASSLERGVRFRNEQFF. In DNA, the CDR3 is TGTGCCAGCAGCTTGGAGCGGGGGGTCCGATTTCGTAATGAGCAGTTCTTC. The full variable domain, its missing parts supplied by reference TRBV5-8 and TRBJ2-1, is EAGVTQSPTHLIKTRGQQATLRCSPISGHTSVYWYQQALGLGLQFLLWYDEGEERNRGNFPPRFSGRQFPNYSSELNVNALELEDSALYLCASSLERGVRFRNEQFFGPGTRLTVL.

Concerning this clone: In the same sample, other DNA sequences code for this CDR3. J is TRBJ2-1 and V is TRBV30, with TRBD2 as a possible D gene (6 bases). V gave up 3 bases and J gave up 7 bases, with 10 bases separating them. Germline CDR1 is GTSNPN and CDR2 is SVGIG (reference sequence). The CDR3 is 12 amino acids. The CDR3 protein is CAWRGGRNEQFF. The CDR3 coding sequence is TGTGCCTGGAGGGGGGGTCGGAATGAGCAGTTCTTC.

The CDR3 nucleotides are TGCGCCAGCAGACAGGGGGGCGCGGGGCAGCCCCAGCATTTT. It yields the protein CASRQGGAGQPQHF. V gene TRBV10-2 combines with J gene TRBJ1-5, with 8 bases aligning to TRBD1. Germline loops: CDR1 WSHSY, CDR2 SAAADI. This CDR3 has 14 residues. V was clipped by 6 bases and J by 7 bases; unmatched bases: 8.

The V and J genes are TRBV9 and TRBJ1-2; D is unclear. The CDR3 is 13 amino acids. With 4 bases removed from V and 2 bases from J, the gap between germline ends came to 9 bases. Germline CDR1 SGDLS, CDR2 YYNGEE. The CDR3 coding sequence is TGTGCCAGCAGCCCCGGGGAGAACTATGGCTACACCTTC. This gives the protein CASSPGENYGYTF.

This CDR3 reads CARGTGDTDTQYF. The CDR3 DNA reads as TGTGCCAGGGGGACAGGGGACACAGATACGCAGTATTTT. This chain links TRBV7-9 with TRBJ2-3; 10 nucleotides match TRBD1. The J segment lost 2 bases and the V segment lost 9 bases, leaving 2 bases of the junction unmatched. The germline V gene encodes CDR1 SEHNR and CDR2 FQNEAQ (reference sequence). CDR3 length: 13 residues.

CDR3 in DNA: TGTGCCAGCAGCCGGGATGCTGCCTACAATGAGCAGTTCTTC. Translated: CASSRDAAYNEQFF. V gene TRBV6-1 combines with J gene TRBJ2-1; perhaps TRBD2 as D (5 bases). CDR3 size: 14 residues. CDR1 is MNHNS, CDR2 SASEGT, per germline. V gave up 6 bases and J gave up 2 bases, with 11 bases separating them.

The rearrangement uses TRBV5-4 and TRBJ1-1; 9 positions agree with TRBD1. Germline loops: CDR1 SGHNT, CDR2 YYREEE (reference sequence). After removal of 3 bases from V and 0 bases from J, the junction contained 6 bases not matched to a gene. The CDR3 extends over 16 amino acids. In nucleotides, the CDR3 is TGTGCCAGCAGCTCAGGGGGGACAGGGATGAACACTGAAGCTTTCTTT. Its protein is CASSSGGTGMNTEAFF. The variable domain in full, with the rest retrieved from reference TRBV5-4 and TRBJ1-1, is ETGVTQSPTHLIKTRGQQVTLRCSSQSGHNTVSWYQQALGQGPQFIFQYYREEENGRGNFPPRFSGLQFPNYSSELNVNALELDDSALYLCASSSGGTGMNTEAFFGQGTRLTVV.

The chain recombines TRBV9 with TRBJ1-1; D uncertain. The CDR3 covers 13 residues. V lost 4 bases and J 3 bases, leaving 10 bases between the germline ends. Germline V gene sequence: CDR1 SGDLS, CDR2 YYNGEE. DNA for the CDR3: TGTGCCAGCAGCTCCGCCGGGGACACTGAAGCTTTCTTT. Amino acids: CASSSAGDTEAFF.

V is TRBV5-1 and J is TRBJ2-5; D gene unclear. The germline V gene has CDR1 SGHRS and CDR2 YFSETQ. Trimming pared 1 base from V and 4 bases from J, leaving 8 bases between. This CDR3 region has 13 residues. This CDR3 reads CASSLQTGETQYF. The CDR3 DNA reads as TGCGCCAGCAGCTTGCAGACGGGAGAGACCCAGTACTTC.

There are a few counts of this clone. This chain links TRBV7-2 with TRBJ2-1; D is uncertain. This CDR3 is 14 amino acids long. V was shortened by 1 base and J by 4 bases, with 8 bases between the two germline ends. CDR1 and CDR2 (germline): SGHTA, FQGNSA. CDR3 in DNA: TGTGCCAGCAGCTTAGAGGCTTATTACAATGAGCAGTTCTTC. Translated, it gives CASSLEAYYNEQFF.

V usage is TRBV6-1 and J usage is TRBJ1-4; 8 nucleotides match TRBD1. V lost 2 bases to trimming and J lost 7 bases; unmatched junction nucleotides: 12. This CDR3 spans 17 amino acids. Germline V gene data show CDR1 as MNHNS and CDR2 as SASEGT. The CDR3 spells CASSEPWGRGRGEKLFF. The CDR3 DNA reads TGTGCCAGCAGTGAACCCTGGGGCAGGGGGCGCGGTGAAAAACTGTTTTTT.

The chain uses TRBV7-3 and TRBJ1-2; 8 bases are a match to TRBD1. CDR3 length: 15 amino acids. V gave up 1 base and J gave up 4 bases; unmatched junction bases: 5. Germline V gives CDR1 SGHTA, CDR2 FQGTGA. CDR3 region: CASSLKGGTGYGYTF. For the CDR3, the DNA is TGTGCCAGCAGCTTAAAAGGGGGGACAGGCTATGGCTACACCTTC.

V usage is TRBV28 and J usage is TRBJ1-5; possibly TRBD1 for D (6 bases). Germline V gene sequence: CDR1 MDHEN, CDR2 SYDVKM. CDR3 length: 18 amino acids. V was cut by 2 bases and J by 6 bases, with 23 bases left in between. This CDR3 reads CASSLGSPRGAGGQPQHF. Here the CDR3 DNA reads TGTGCCAGCAGTTTAGGATCCCCCCGGGGGGCTGGAGGTCAGCCCCAGCATTTT. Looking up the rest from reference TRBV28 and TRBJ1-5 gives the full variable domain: DVKVTQSSRYLVKRTGEKVFLECVQDMDHENMFWYRQDPGLGLRLIYFSYDVKMKEKGDIPEGYSVSREKKERFSLILESASTNQTSMYLCASSLGSPRGAGGQPQHFGDGTRLSIL.

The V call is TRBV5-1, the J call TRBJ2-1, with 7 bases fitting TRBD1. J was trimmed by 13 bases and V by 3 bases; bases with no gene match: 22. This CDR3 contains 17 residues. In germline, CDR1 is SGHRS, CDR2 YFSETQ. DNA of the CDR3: TGCGCCAGCAGCTCGCGAAGGACAGGCCGAACCGTTCAATTACAGTTCTTC. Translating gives CASSSRRTGRTVQLQFF.

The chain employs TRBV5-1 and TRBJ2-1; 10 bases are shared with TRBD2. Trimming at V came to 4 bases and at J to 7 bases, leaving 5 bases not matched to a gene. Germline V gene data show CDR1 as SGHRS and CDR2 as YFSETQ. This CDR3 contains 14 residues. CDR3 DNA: TGCGCCAGCAGCCCGGGACTAGCGATGAATGAGCAGTTCTTC. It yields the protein CASSPGLAMNEQFF.

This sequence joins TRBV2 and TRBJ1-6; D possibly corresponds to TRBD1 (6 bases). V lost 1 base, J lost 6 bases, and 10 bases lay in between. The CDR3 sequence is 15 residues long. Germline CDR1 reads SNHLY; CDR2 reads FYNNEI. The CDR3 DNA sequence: TGTGCCAGCAGTGAAGAACAGGGTGGTAATTCACCCCTCCACTTT. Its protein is CASSEEQGGNSPLHF.

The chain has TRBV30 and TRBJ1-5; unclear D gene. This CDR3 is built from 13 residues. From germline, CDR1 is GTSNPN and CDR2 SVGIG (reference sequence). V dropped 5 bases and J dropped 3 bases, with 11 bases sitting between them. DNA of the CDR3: TGTGCCTGGGCGACTCACTACAATCAGCCCCAGCATTTT. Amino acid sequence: CAWATHYNQPQHF. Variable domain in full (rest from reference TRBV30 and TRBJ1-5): SQTIHQWPATLVQPVGSPLSLECTVEGTSNPNLYWYRQAAGRGLQLLFYSVGIGQISSEVPQNLSASRPQDRQFILSSKKLLLSDSGFYLCAWATHYNQPQHFGDGTRLSIL.

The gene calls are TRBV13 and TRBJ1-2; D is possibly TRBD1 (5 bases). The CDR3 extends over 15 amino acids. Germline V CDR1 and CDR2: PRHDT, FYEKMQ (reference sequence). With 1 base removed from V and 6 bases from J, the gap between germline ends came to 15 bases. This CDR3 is CASSLARQGRDGYTF. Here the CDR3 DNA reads TGTGCCAGCAGCTTAGCCCGCCAGGGTAGGGATGGCTACACCTTC.

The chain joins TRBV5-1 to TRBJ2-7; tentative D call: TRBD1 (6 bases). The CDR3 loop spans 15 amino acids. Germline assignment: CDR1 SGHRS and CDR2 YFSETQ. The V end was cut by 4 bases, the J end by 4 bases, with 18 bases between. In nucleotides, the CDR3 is TGCGCCAGCAGCCCAACGGGACAACCGTCGTACGAGCAGTACTTC. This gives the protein CASSPTGQPSYEQYF.

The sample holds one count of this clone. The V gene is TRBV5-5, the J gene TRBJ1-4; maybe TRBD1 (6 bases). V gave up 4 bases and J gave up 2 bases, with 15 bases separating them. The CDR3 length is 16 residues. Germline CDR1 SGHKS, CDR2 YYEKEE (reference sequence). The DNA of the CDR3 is TGTGCCAGCAGCGTCCCTACAGGGTCGACTAATGAAAAACTGTTTTTT. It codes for CASSVPTGSTNEKLFF.

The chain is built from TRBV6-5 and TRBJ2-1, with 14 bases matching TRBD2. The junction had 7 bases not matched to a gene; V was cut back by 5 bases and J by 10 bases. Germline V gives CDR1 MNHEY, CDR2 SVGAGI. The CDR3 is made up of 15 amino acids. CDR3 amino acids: CASSMGLAGEGEQFF. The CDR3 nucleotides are TGTGCCAGCAGTATGGGACTAGCGGGAGAAGGAGAGCAGTTCTTC.

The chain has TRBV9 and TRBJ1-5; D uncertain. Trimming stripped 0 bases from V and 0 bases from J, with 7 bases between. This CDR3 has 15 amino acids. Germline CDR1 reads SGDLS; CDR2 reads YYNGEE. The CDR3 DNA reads TGTGCCAGCAGCGTAGATCAGAATAGCAATCAGCCCCAGCATTTT. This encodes CASSVDQNSNQPQHF.